This TCR beta chain came from a study of CD8+ T cells in alopecia areata. Study results and limitations: There was only one nonresponder, so it was unclear how baseline CD8+ expansion relates to response. Persistence during tofacitinib was seen for many expanded lesional clones in scalp and blood.

This clone has only one observation. Its antigen remains unknown. As to treatment: oral pan-JAK inhibitor, 5-10 mg twice daily. Alopecia areata patients gave lesional scalp punch biopsies and peripheral blood samples. Starting from PBMCs, sorting isolated CD4+ and CD8+ T cells. Sequencing relied on a cDNA template that was reverse transcribed from extracted RNA. Profiled with immunoSEQ multiplex PCR; TCRdb holds only in-frame clones, not every one. This table holds 150,000 to 200,000 clones, under 80% found once. Germline assignment: CDR1 MNHEY and CDR2 SMNVEV (reference sequence). The CDR3 totals 14 residues. V was trimmed by 3 bases and J by 2 bases, leaving 8 bases between them.

The chain has TRBV27 and TRBJ1-5; no clear D gene. The clonotype comes from a human donor with alopecia areata. Sequencing was performed on CD4+ T cells sorted from blood, taken at approximately week 50, from a patient treated with tofacitinib. The CDR3 bases are TGTGCCAGCAGTTTGATGTCGGGCAATCAGCCCCAGCATTTT. Translating it yields CASSLMSGNQPQHF.